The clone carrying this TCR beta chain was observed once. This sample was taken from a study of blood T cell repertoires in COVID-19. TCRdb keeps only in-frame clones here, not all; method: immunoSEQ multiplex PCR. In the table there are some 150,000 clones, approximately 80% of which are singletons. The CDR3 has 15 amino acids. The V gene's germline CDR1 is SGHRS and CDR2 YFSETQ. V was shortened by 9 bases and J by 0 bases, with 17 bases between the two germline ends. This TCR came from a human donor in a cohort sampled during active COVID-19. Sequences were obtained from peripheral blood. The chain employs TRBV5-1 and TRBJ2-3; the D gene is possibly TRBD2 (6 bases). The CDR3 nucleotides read TGCGCCATCGACCGCTCCGGGAGAAGCACAGATACGCAGTATTTT. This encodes CAIDRSGRSTDTQYF.